Listed here are 20 T cell receptor beta chains from one sample, sequenced in a study of Ad26.COV2.S vaccination and SARS-CoV-2 variants. Using immunoSEQ multiplex PCR, the repertoire was profiled, and TCRdb retains in-frame clones only, with some absent. The sample records around 340,000 clones, less than 90% being singletons. Treatment specified: roughly 20 received Ad26.COV2.S at low or high dose, single or two shots; five or six received placebo; per-sample allocation not given. The samples were gathered on day 63 after the first injection of vaccine or placebo. This specimen consisted of peripheral blood, obtained in a trial of Ad26.COV2.S vaccine versus placebo. These receptors were obtained from a person aged 18-60 years who received the Ad26.COV2.S COVID-19 vaccine or a placebo.

The J gene is TRBJ2-3, the V gene TRBV5-1; 9 bases are shared with TRBD1. The CDR3 runs 16 residues. Per the germline V gene, CDR1 is SGHRS and CDR2 is YFSETQ. V lost 4 bases, J lost 2 bases, and 8 bases stayed unmatched. Here the CDR3 DNA reads TGCGCCAGCAGCCTACCACAGGGGGCGCCCACAGATACGCAGTATTTT. Amino acids: CASSLPQGAPTDTQYF.

J is TRBJ2-1 and V is TRBV13; maybe TRBD2 (6 bases). V was cut by 0 bases and J by 0 bases, with 12 bases left in between. The length of the CDR3 is 17 residues. CDR1 PRHDT and CDR2 FYEKMQ come from the germline V gene (reference sequence). The CDR3 DNA is TGTGCCAGCAGCTTAGGGGGGCTAGCGCACTCCTACAATGAGCAGTTCTTC. Encoded protein: CASSLGGLAHSYNEQFF.

V is TRBV27 and J is TRBJ1-2, with 9 bases matching TRBD1. After removal of 8 bases from V and 11 bases from J, the junction contained 21 bases not matched to a gene. The V gene's germline CDR1 is MNHEY and CDR2 SMNVEV (reference sequence). CDR3 length: 16 amino acids. CDR3 bases: TGTGCCAGCCGAGCGGGACAGGGAATTAGCGGAGTGGAATACACCTTC. Its protein product is CASRAGQGISGVEYTF.

CDR3: CASSRQRGPYEQYF. The CDR3 DNA reads TGTGCCAGCAGTCGGCAGCGGGGCCCCTACGAGCAGTACTTC. The J gene is TRBJ2-7, the V gene TRBV6-5, with 7 bases fitting TRBD2. This CDR3 region has 14 residues. V lost 5 bases and J lost 2; bases outside the gene matches: 6. From germline, CDR1 is MNHEY and CDR2 SVGAGI.

The rearrangement uses TRBV3-1 (or the pseudogene TRBV3-2) and TRBJ2-1, with 10 bases lining up with TRBD2. There are 15 residues in the CDR3. With 1 base clipped from V and 7 bases from J, the junction kept 4 bases outside the gene matches. The germline V gene encodes CDR1 LGHDT and CDR2 YNNKEL (reference sequence). CDR3 DNA: TGTGCCAGCAGCCAAGTTCTACTAGCGGGGAATGAGCAGTTCTTC. Translated: CASSQVLLAGNEQFF.

The chain links TRBV5-4 to TRBJ2-5; D is perhaps TRBD1 (8 bases). V lost 1 base and J lost 3, with 13 bases in between. This CDR3 region has 15 residues. Per the germline V gene, CDR1 is SGHNT and CDR2 is YYREEE (reference sequence). CDR3 loop: CASSLTGGVKETQYF. CDR3 nucleotides: TGTGCCAGCAGCTTGACAGGGGGGGTAAAAGAGACCCAGTACTTC. The whole variable domain, remainder taken from reference TRBV5-4 and TRBJ2-5, is ETGVTQSPTHLIKTRGQQVTLRCSSQSGHNTVSWYQQALGQGPQFIFQYYREEENGRGNFPPRFSGLQFPNYSSELNVNALELDDSALYLCASSLTGGVKETQYFGPGTRLLVL.

The chain uses TRBV7-3 and TRBJ2-1; TRBD2 might be the D (6 bases). Trimming shortened V by 1 base and J by 7 bases, and 11 bases separated the two germline ends. The CDR3 runs 14 residues. Germline V gene data show CDR1 as SGHTA and CDR2 as FQGTGA. The CDR3 protein is CASSLIGEANEQFF. The CDR3 coding sequence is TGTGCCAGCAGCTTAATAGGGGAGGCGAATGAGCAGTTCTTC.

The chain joins TRBV3-1 (or the pseudogene TRBV3-2) to TRBJ2-1, with TRBD2 identical over 11 bases. Per germline, CDR1 LGHDT and CDR2 YNNKEL (reference sequence). The CDR3 covers 15 residues. The trim removed 1 base at V and 10 bases at J, leaving 6 bases unmatched. CDR3 coding DNA: TGTGCCAGCAGCCAAGTAGCGGGGGGGCCTTGGGAGCAGTTCTTC. Amino acids: CASSQVAGGPWEQFF.

The rearrangement uses TRBV11-2 and TRBJ1-2; D perhaps matches TRBD1 (5 bases). The CDR3 has 14 amino acids. Germline V gives CDR1 SGHAT, CDR2 FQNNGV. V was clipped by 7 bases and J by 7 bases, with 19 bases between them. The CDR3 protein is CASNRPGRTFGYTF. The CDR3 coding sequence is TGTGCCAGCAACCGCCCGGGACGGACGTTTGGCTACACCTTC.

The rearrangement uses TRBV27 and TRBJ2-1, with TRBD2 matching 8 bases. The germline CDR1 and CDR2 sequences are MNHEY and SMNVEV (reference sequence). J gave up 4 bases and V 6 bases, and 8 bases lay outside the gene matches. This CDR3 has 15 residues. CDR3 in DNA: TGTGCCAGCAGCGATGAACTAGCGGTATACAATGAGCAGTTCTTC. Its translation: CASSDELAVYNEQFF.

This chain uses TRBV3-1 (or the pseudogene TRBV3-2) with TRBJ1-1; possibly TRBD1 for D (5 bases). The ends were cut back, 4 bases at V and 2 bases at J, with 17 bases in the middle. Germline values: CDR1 LGHDT, CDR2 YNNKEL (reference sequence). This CDR3 spans 16 amino acids. CDR3 sequence reads: CASSLLGGALNTEAFF. The CDR3 DNA reads TGTGCCAGCAGCCTCCTAGGAGGGGCCCTTAACACTGAAGCTTTCTTT.

The chain combines TRBV7-2 with TRBJ2-1; D gene uncertain. The CDR3 extends over 15 amino acids. Trimming stripped 1 base from V and 4 bases from J, with 11 bases between. Germline values: CDR1 SGHTA, CDR2 FQGNSA. CDR3 sequence (DNA): TGTGCCAGCAGCTTAGGCGTCGGAACGTACAATGAGCAGTTCTTC. It translates to CASSLGVGTYNEQFF. The variable domain in full, with the rest retrieved from reference TRBV7-2 and TRBJ2-1, is GAGVSQSPSNKVTEKGKDVELRCDPISGHTALYWYRQSLGQGLEFLIYFQGNSAPDKSGLPSDRFSAERTGGSVSTLTIQRTQQEDSAVYLCASSLGVGTYNEQFFGPGTRLTVL.

This chain joins TRBV12-3 or TRBV12-4 and TRBJ2-5; 7 bases align to TRBD2. J lost 5 bases, V lost 6 bases, and 6 bases had no gene match. This CDR3 region has 13 residues. CDR3 protein: CASRAGNEETQYF. DNA of the CDR3: TGTGCCAGCAGAGCGGGGAATGAGGAGACCCAGTACTTC.

The V call is TRBV25-1, the J call TRBJ1-2; D is unclear. Trimming pared 3 bases from V and 0 bases from J, leaving 2 bases between. The CDR3 sequence is 12 residues long. Per germline, CDR1 MGHDK and CDR2 SYGVNS. CDR3 region: CASSDPNYGYTF. Written as DNA, the CDR3 is TGTGCCAGCAGTGACCCTAACTATGGCTACACCTTC.

The V and J genes are TRBV2 and TRBJ1-1; D uncertain. V lost 0 bases and J 13 bases, leaving 12 bases between the germline ends. This CDR3 has 12 residues. Germline V gene lookup returns CDR1 SNHLY and CDR2 FYNNEI. CDR3 DNA: TGTGCCAGCAGTGAAGCGCGAGAGGGTGATTTCTTT. It codes for CASSEAREGDFF.

This clone was counted between two and nine times. This chain connects TRBV6-6 to TRBJ2-3; D may match TRBD1 or TRBD2 (6 bases each). Germline V gene lookup returns CDR1 MNHNY and CDR2 SVGAGI (reference sequence). The V gene lost 5 bases and the J gene lost 3 bases, with 18 bases spanning the gap. The CDR3 totals 16 residues. CDR3 nucleotides: TGTGCCAGCAGTCCCCAGAATTCGGGGGCTACAGATACGCAGTATTTT. Amino acid sequence: CASSPQNSGATDTQYF.

V gene TRBV29-1 combines with J gene TRBJ2-7, with 7 positions matching TRBD1. Per germline, CDR1 SQVTM and CDR2 ANQGSEA. The CDR3 length is 15 residues. After removal of 4 bases from V and 2 bases from J, the junction contained 11 bases not matched to a gene. Here the CDR3 reads CSVGRAATGAYEQYF. The CDR3 DNA is TGCAGCGTTGGACGGGCAGCTACAGGGGCCTACGAGCAGTACTTC.

The CDR3: CASSYLGGSHLSYEQYF. Here the CDR3 DNA reads TGTGCCAGCAGTTACCTGGGGGGTTCCCACCTCTCCTACGAGCAGTACTTC. The genes are TRBV6-2 or TRBV6-3 and TRBJ2-7, with a tentative D call TRBD2 (6 bases). Germline assignment: CDR1 MNHEY and CDR2 SVGEGT. V lost 2 bases to trimming and J lost 0 bases, with 17 bases between them. The CDR3 consists of 17 residues.

This chain connects TRBV4-3 to TRBJ2-7, with D maybe TRBD1 (5 bases). Germline loops: CDR1 LGHNA, CDR2 YSLEER. Trimming cost V 3 bases and J 0 bases, with 12 bases left between them. CDR3 size: 15 residues. The CDR3 region has the DNA TGCGCCAGCAGCCAGGCACGGACAAGCTCCTACGAGCAGTACTTC. It yields the protein CASSQARTSSYEQYF.

In its sample, this clone was seen a few times. The V gene is TRBV27, the J gene TRBJ2-7; the D is unclear. V was cut by 5 bases and J by 2 bases, with 16 bases left in between. The CDR3 spans 15 residues. Per the germline V gene, CDR1 is MNHEY and CDR2 is SMNVEV (reference sequence). The CDR3 region is CASSDQPLAPYEQYF. In DNA, the CDR3 is TGTGCCAGCAGTGACCAACCCTTGGCTCCCTACGAGCAGTACTTC.